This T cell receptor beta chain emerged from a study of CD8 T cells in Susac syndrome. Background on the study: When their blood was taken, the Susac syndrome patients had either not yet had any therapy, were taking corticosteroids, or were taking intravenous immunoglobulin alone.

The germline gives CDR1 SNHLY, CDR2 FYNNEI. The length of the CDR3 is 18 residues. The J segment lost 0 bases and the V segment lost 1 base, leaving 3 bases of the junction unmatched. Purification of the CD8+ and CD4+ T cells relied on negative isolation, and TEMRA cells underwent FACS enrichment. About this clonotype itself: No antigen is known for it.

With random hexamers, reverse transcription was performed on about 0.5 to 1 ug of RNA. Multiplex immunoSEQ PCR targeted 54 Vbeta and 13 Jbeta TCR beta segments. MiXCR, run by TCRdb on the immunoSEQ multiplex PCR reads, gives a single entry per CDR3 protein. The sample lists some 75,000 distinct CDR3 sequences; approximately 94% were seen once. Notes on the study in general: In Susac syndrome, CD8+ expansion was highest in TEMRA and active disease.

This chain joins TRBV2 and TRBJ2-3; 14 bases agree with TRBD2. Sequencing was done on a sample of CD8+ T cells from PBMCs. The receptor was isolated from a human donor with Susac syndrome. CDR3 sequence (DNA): TGTGCCAGCAGTGAAGGACTAGCGGGGGGGCGGAGCACAGATACGCAGTATTTT. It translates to CASSEGLAGGRSTDTQYF. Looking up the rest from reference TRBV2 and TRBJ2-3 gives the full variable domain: EPEVTQTPSHQVTQMGQEVILRCVPISNHLYFYWYRQILGQKVEFLVSFYNNEISEKSEIFDDQFSVERPDGSNFTLKIRSTKLEDSAMYFCASSEGLAGGRSTDTQYFGPGTRLTVL.